This passage covers 7 T cell receptor beta chains from one sample sequenced in a study of naive CD8 T cells in extremely preterm neonates. Study-wide results and limits: Preterm infants showed shorter CDR3s, fewer N additions and less trimming than older groups.

Samples were taken at extremely preterm deliveries at roughly 22-28 weeks of gestation. The protocol was immunoSEQ multiplex PCR, while the TCRdb copy is restricted to in-frame clones and leaves out a portion. The table has 25,000 or so clones, about 87% seen once; the top ten hold 0.7% to 1%. These TCRs' antigens remain unknown. Sequenced input: naive CD8+ T cells from cord blood. The receptor source for this set is a boy who was born preterm.

This clone was observed once. Other DNA sequences from this sample encode an identical CDR3 as well. The V gene is TRBV7-2, the J gene TRBJ2-7; D is possibly TRBD2 (6 bases). The CDR3 spans 13 residues. Germline values: CDR1 SGHTA, CDR2 FQGNSA. Trimming took 0 bases from V and 4 from J, leaving 7 bases between them. Here the CDR3 reads CASSLAGGYEQYF. The CDR3 bases are TGTGCCAGCAGCTTAGCGGGGGGTTACGAGCAGTACTTC.

The rearrangement joins TRBV5-5 to TRBJ2-7; no definite D call. Per the germline V gene, CDR1 is SGHKS and CDR2 is YYEKEE (reference sequence). V lost 2 bases to trimming and J lost 0 bases, with 3 bases between them. This CDR3 has 12 residues. The CDR3 bases are TGTGCCAGCAGCTTTAGCTCCTACGAGCAGTACTTC. Its translation is CASSFSSYEQYF. The full variable domain, in which reference TRBV5-5 and TRBJ2-7 provide the parts outside the CDR3, is DAGVTQSPTHLIKTRGQQVTLRCSPISGHKSVSWYQQVLGQGPQFIFQYYEKEERGRGNFPDRFSARQFPNYSSELNVNALLLGDSALYLCASSFSSYEQYFGPGTRLTVT.

J is TRBJ2-3 and V is TRBV4-1, with TRBD2 matching over 13 bases. CDR3 length: 18 residues. Trimming took 1 base from V and 0 from J; bases not matched to a gene: 4. The germline V gene has CDR1 MGHRA and CDR2 YSYEKL. The CDR3 loop is CASSQGLAGGPSTDTQYF. The CDR3 bases are TGCGCCAGCAGCCAAGGACTAGCGGGGGGCCCTAGCACAGATACGCAGTATTTT.

The chain uses TRBV10-2 and TRBJ2-3; 9 bases align to TRBD2. CDR1 and CDR2 (germline): WSHSY, SAAADI. CDR3 size: 16 residues. V dropped 1 base and J dropped 1; count of bases not matched to a gene: 3. The CDR3 coding sequence is TGCGCCAGCAGTGAGTTGTTAGCGGGGGGCACAGATACGCAGTATTTT. Translated: CASSELLAGGTDTQYF.

This chain uses TRBV6-5 with TRBJ2-1, with no clear D. V was clipped by 2 bases and J by 5 bases, with 4 bases between them. Germline assignment: CDR1 MNHEY and CDR2 SVGAGI. This CDR3 spans 12 amino acids. The CDR3 loop is CASSYRDNEQFF. The CDR3 region has the DNA TGTGCCAGCAGTTACAGGGACAATGAGCAGTTCTTC.

The chain joins TRBV6-5 to TRBJ2-7; no definite D call. The CDR3 loop spans 12 amino acids. Deletions cut 3 bases from V and 4 bases from J, with 7 bases between. Germline V CDR1 and CDR2: MNHEY, SVGAGI. CDR3 region: CASSYIGYEQYF. The CDR3 DNA is TGTGCCAGCAGTTATATAGGATACGAGCAGTACTTC.

This clone was seen just once. The chain is built from TRBV19 and TRBJ1-1; D gene unclear. This CDR3 has 12 residues. Trimming removed 4 bases at V and 1 base at J, with 4 bases between. Germline CDR1 and CDR2: LNHDA and SQIVND (reference sequence). The CDR3 bases are TGTGCCAGTAGTAGACAGAACACTGAAGCTTTCTTT. Protein sequence: CASSRQNTEAFF.